Each of the 19 T cell receptor beta chains below was sequenced from the same sample in a study of human T cells and chemical hapten exposure. Each CDR3 protein gets one entry after TCRdb re-called the RACE reads with MiXCR. The repertoire has 250,000 or so distinct CDR3 sequences, 7.5% to 9% of them found once; the top ten carry 1.2%. Time point denoted: pre-sensitization, week 0. The treatment here: therapeutic diphenylcyclopropenone sensitization with weekly scalp DPC. The sample consisted of whole blood, taken in connection with sensitization to the hapten diphenylcyclopropenone (DPC). The receptors originated from a man aged 18 to 30 with alopecia areata. Some clones in this sample may be carry-over from other donors' samples.

V is TRBV7-2 and J is TRBJ2-3; no definite D call. The V gene's germline CDR1 is SGHTA and CDR2 FQGNSA. With 2 bases removed from V and 0 bases from J, the gap between germline ends came to 12 bases. CDR3 size: 16 residues. The CDR3 DNA reads as TGTGCCAGCAGCTTAACCCCGGCCTCGAGCACAGATACGCAGTATTTT. Its translation is CASSLTPASSTDTQYF.

This clonotype was detected a few times. As DNA, the CDR3 is TGCGCCAGCAGCCAAGATCCCCGCATGCCTTACTATGGCTACACCTTC. Its translation is CASSQDPRMPYYGYTF. The chain couples TRBV4-3 to TRBJ1-2, with D hard to call. V lost 0 bases and J lost 3, with 14 bases in between. The CDR3 totals 16 residues. CDR1 is LGHNA, CDR2 YSLEER, per germline.

At least ten counts were recorded for this clonotype. V usage is TRBV11-2 and J usage is TRBJ1-4, with D perhaps matching TRBD1 (5 bases). The CDR3 covers 16 residues. The germline V gene encodes CDR1 SGHAT and CDR2 FQNNGV. The V end lost 4 bases, the J end lost 4 bases, and 16 bases lay between the germline ends. For the CDR3, the DNA is TGTGCCAGCAGCTATCAGGGAGACCTTTATAATGAAAAACTGTTTTTT. As protein: CASSYQGDLYNEKLFF.

The sample holds many counts of this clonotype. The chain employs TRBV7-9 and TRBJ2-4, with 13 bases fitting TRBD2. The CDR3 extends over 15 amino acids. With V trimmed by 4 bases and J by 8 bases, 5 bases remained unmatched. The V gene's germline CDR1 is SEHNR and CDR2 FQNEAQ (reference sequence). The CDR3 is CASSSGTSGVDIQYF. The CDR3 DNA is TGTGCCAGCAGCTCCGGGACTAGCGGGGTTGACATTCAGTACTTC.

This clonotype was counted a few times. The chain links TRBV24-1 to TRBJ2-2, with 8 bases that match TRBD2. V dropped 7 bases and J dropped 4; count of bases not matched to a gene: 10. Germline-derived CDR1 and CDR2 are KGHDR and SFDVKD. The CDR3 runs to 16 residues. CDR3 loop: CATRELSGGSTGELFF. CDR3 in DNA: TGTGCCACCAGAGAGCTAAGCGGGGGAAGCACCGGGGAGCTGTTTTTT.

The chain recombines TRBV10-3 with TRBJ2-7; D remains ambiguous. The CDR3 is 17 residues long. V was pared by 4 bases and J by 5 bases, with 24 bases between. Per the germline V gene, CDR1 is ENHRY and CDR2 is SYGVKD. The CDR3 DNA is TGTGCCATCAGTGGGAAGACCACGGCGTTATTGAACGACGAGCAGTACTTC. Its protein is CAISGKTTALLNDEQYF.

The CDR3: CASSQDTIGVYNEQFF. Written as DNA, the CDR3 is TGCGCCAGCAGCCAAGATACGATAGGGGTTTACAATGAGCAGTTCTTC. The chain recombines TRBV4-3 with TRBJ2-1; maybe TRBD1 (5 bases). The germline V gene has CDR1 LGHNA and CDR2 YSLEER. This CDR3 region has 16 residues. V gave up 0 bases and J gave up 4 bases, with 13 bases separating them.

This clonotype was detected ten times or more. The CDR3 reads CSAPGAMNTEAFF. The CDR3 DNA reads TGCAGTGCCCCGGGAGCTATGAACACTGAAGCTTTCTTT. J is TRBJ1-1 and V is TRBV20-1; D is unresolved. This CDR3 is built from 13 residues. Germline-derived CDR1 and CDR2 are DFQATT and SNEGSKA (reference sequence). Trimming took off 6 bases at V and 0 bases at J, with 11 bases between the two ends.

This clonotype was seen a few times. The genes are TRBV7-8 and TRBJ1-4; 7 positions agree with TRBD1. The J segment lost 4 bases and the V segment lost 6 bases, leaving 5 bases of the junction unmatched. Germline assignment: CDR1 SGHVS and CDR2 FQNEAQ. The CDR3 has 14 residues. CDR3 sequence: CASRRQGLNEKLFF. CDR3 sequence (DNA): TGTGCCAGCAGGAGACAGGGTCTTAATGAAAAACTGTTTTTT.

J is TRBJ2-1 and V is TRBV5-1; maybe TRBD2 (5 bases). CDR1 and CDR2 (germline): SGHRS, YFSETQ. This CDR3 spans 13 amino acids. The germline V and J ends were trimmed by 2 bases and 9 bases, with 12 bases remaining between them. The DNA for the CDR3 is TGCGCCAGCAGCTTCGGGATCAACGGTGAGCAGTTCTTC. Translated, it gives CASSFGINGEQFF.

This clonotype was seen at least ten times. The rearrangement uses TRBV25-1 and TRBJ1-2; D is uncertain. CDR1 is MGHDK and CDR2 is SYGVNS in the germline V gene. The CDR3 is 13 amino acids. Trimming took 3 bases from V and 6 from J, leaving 11 bases between them. CDR3 DNA: TGTGCCAGCAGTGAGGCCCTTCCCCATGGCTACACCTTC. It is translated as CASSEALPHGYTF.

CDR3 bases: TGTGCCAGCAGCCGTACAGGGAGCACTGAAGCTTTCTTT. Its translation: CASSRTGSTEAFF. V and J are TRBV5-5 and TRBJ1-1, with D perhaps matching TRBD1 (6 bases). Trimming cost V 4 bases and J 4 bases, with 11 bases left between them. This CDR3 is 13 amino acids long. Germline V gene data show CDR1 as SGHKS and CDR2 as YYEKEE (reference sequence).

The chain carries TRBV12-5 and TRBJ1-1, with D possibly matching TRBD1 (6 bases). V was trimmed by 0 bases and J by 3 bases, leaving 11 bases between them. Germline CDR1 and CDR2: LGHNT and FRNRAP. CDR3 length equals 15 residues. The chain's CDR3 is CASGLVQGHYTEAFF. In nucleotides, the CDR3 is TGTGCTAGTGGTTTGGTACAGGGACATTACACTGAAGCTTTCTTT.

The genes are TRBV7-2 and TRBJ1-5, with D unresolved. Germline V gene sequence: CDR1 SGHTA, CDR2 FQGNSA. Trimming cost V 2 bases and J 0 bases, with 14 bases left between them. The CDR3 has 17 residues. Here the CDR3 reads CASSLFTNSYSNQPQHF. In nucleotides, the CDR3 is TGTGCCAGCAGCTTATTTACTAACTCTTATAGCAATCAGCCCCAGCATTTT.

The table lists this clonotype with a few counts. The rearrangement links TRBV3-1 to TRBJ1-3, with D perhaps matching TRBD1 (6 bases). V lost 3 bases and J lost 4, with 7 bases in between. CDR3 length: 13 residues. CDR1 and CDR2 (germline): LGHDT, YNNKEL (reference sequence). The CDR3 DNA is TGTGCCAGCAGCCAGGGACACGGAAACACCATATATTTT. This translates into CASSQGHGNTIYF.

Only a few counts were recorded for this clonotype. V is TRBV6-2 or TRBV6-3 and J is TRBJ2-2, with a possible D match to TRBD2 (7 bases). The germline V gene encodes CDR1 MNHEY and CDR2 SVGEGT. The ends were cut back, 2 bases at V and 3 bases at J, with 19 bases in the middle. The CDR3 is 18 amino acids. CDR3 region: CASSYPRGGPAYTGELFF. CDR3 sequence (DNA): TGTGCCAGCAGTTACCCCCGCGGGGGCCCGGCCTACACCGGGGAGCTGTTTTTT.

This rearrangement joins TRBV10-1 to TRBJ2-2, with TRBD1 as a possible D gene (5 bases). Trimming cost V 3 bases and J 0 bases, with 11 bases left between them. Germline V CDR1 and CDR2: WNHNN, SYGVQD (reference sequence). The length of the CDR3 is 16 residues. Here the CDR3 reads CASSDIVGANTGELFF. As DNA, the CDR3 is TGCGCCAGCAGTGATATAGTAGGGGCGAACACCGGGGAGCTGTTTTTT.

This clonotype was detected ten times or more. The gene calls are TRBV5-6 and TRBJ2-7; D gene ambiguous. This CDR3 is built from 14 residues. Trimming removed 0 bases from V and 6 bases from J, with 13 bases in between. Per the germline V gene, CDR1 is SGHDT and CDR2 is YYEEEE. DNA of the CDR3: TGTGCCAGCAGCTTGGGGCGACTTCTCCTCGAGCAGTACGTC. It translates to CASSLGRLLLEQYV.

The sample holds many counts of this clonotype. The CDR3 nucleotides are TGTGCCAGCAGCTTCCTCTCGGGGGGCACAGATACGCAGTATTTT. Protein sequence: CASSFLSGGTDTQYF. The V and J genes are TRBV7-6 and TRBJ2-3; a possible D gene is TRBD2 (6 bases). The CDR3 is 15 amino acids. Germline lookup yields CDR1 SGHVS and CDR2 FNYEAQ. Deletions cut 3 bases from V and 1 base from J, with 11 bases between.